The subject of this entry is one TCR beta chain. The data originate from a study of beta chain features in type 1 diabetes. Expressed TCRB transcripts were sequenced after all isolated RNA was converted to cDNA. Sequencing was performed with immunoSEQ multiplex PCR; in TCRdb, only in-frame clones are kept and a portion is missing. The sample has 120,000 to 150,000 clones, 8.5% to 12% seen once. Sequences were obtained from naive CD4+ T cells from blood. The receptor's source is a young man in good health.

CDR3 sequence: CASSEQGKAEAFF. CDR3 coding DNA: TGTGCCAGCAGTGAACAGGGTAAAGCTGAAGCTTTCTTT. J is TRBJ1-1 and V is TRBV25-1; perhaps TRBD1 as D (5 bases). Per germline, CDR1 MGHDK and CDR2 SYGVNS. The CDR3 sequence is 13 residues long. V was cut by 2 bases and J by 6 bases, with 10 bases left in between. The whole variable domain, remainder taken from reference TRBV25-1 and TRBJ1-1, is EADIYQTPRYLVIGTGKKITLECSQTMGHDKMYWYQQDPGMELHLIHYSYGVNSTEKGDLSSESTVSRIRTEHFPLTLESARPSHTSQYLCASSEQGKAEAFFGQGTRLTVV.